This TCR beta chain was observed in a study of blood T cells in healthy people across ages. A J-beta primer mix and a sample-barcoded 5' primer were used in a second PCR of about 7 to 11 cycles. Each cDNA molecule received a tag from a template-switch adaptor that had 12 random nucleotides. Each CDR3 protein is one row after TCRdb ran MiXCR on the 5' RACE reads. Of about 1,500,000 distinct CDR3 sequences listed, roughly 30% are singletons. Regarding the study as a whole: Age brought a roughly linear fall in TCR beta diversity measured per million T cells. Reliance upon unsorted PBMCs precluded definitive naive versus antigen-experienced comparison.

A few counts support this clonotype. The antigen is undetermined. Sample: blood. This clonotype was sampled from a woman between 25 and 40 years old in good health.

This chain's CDR3 is CASSELRSYGYTF. The CDR3, as DNA: TGTGCCAGCAGTGAATTACGGTCCTATGGCTACACCTTC. This chain uses TRBV2 with TRBJ1-2; D remains unclear. The CDR3 extends over 13 amino acids. V lost 2 bases and J lost 4, with 8 bases in between. From germline, CDR1 is SNHLY and CDR2 FYNNEI.